A single sample is the source of the 8 T cell receptor beta chains below, sequenced in a study of cytomegalovirus exposure and HLA in healthy donors. TCRdb's table, derived via immunoSEQ multiplex PCR, lists solely in-frame clones and lacks some. The sample carries about 170,000 clones, approximately 86% recorded once. Sequencing was done on a sample of PBMCs. Receptors were obtained from a woman between 18 and 29 years old in good health and CMV-seronegative.

The CDR3 region is CASSYSTGFPGYTF. The CDR3 coding sequence is TGTGCCAGCAGTTACTCAACAGGGTTCCCTGGCTACACCTTC. V usage is TRBV6-5 and J usage is TRBJ1-2, with D perhaps TRBD1 (6 bases). Trimming left V 0 bases short and J 7 bases short, with 12 bases between. The CDR3 extends over 14 amino acids. Germline V gene data show CDR1 as MNHEY and CDR2 as SVGAGI.

The rearrangement links TRBV7-2 to TRBJ1-2; a weak D match, TRBD1 (6 bases). Trimming took 2 bases from V and 4 from J, leaving 14 bases between them. CDR3 length equals 15 residues. Germline assignment: CDR1 SGHTA and CDR2 FQGNSA. In nucleotides, the CDR3 is TGTGCCAGCAGCTTAAGTCCACAGGGCCTCTATGGCTACACCTTC. This codes for CASSLSPQGLYGYTF. The full variable domain, completed using reference TRBV7-2 and TRBJ1-2, is GAGVSQSPSNKVTEKGKDVELRCDPISGHTALYWYRQSLGQGLEFLIYFQGNSAPDKSGLPSDRFSAERTGGSVSTLTIQRTQQEDSAVYLCASSLSPQGLYGYTFGSGTRLTVV.

CDR3 protein: CASIGGRDYGYTF. DNA for the CDR3: TGTGCCAGCATAGGGGGCAGGGACTATGGCTACACCTTC. The V gene is TRBV27, the J gene TRBJ1-2; 7 nucleotides align to TRBD1. Germline CDR1 reads MNHEY; CDR2 reads SMNVEV (reference sequence). The CDR3 consists of 13 residues. V was clipped by 7 bases and J by 3 bases; unmatched bases: 5.

This chain links TRBV5-4 with TRBJ2-7; unclear D gene. CDR1 is SGHNT and CDR2 is YYREEE in the germline V gene (reference sequence). Trimming shortened V by 0 bases and J by 2 bases, and 6 bases separated the two germline ends. The CDR3 runs 13 residues. The CDR3 loop is CASSLGGTYEQYF. As DNA, the CDR3 is TGTGCCAGCAGCTTGGGAGGCACCTACGAGCAGTACTTC.

This clone turned up a few times. The rearrangement joins TRBV11-2 to TRBJ1-2; possibly TRBD1 for D (5 bases). From germline, CDR1 is SGHAT and CDR2 FQNNGV. The V end was cut by 5 bases, the J end by 6 bases, with 16 bases between. This CDR3 comprises 14 residues. This CDR3 reads CASSDWGRRDGYTF. The CDR3 coding sequence is TGTGCCAGCAGCGACTGGGGCCGGAGAGATGGCTACACCTTC. Complete variable domain (other parts from reference TRBV11-2 and TRBJ1-2): EAGVAQSPRYKIIEKRQSVAFWCNPISGHATLYWYQQILGQGPKLLIQFQNNGVVDDSQLPKDRFSAERLKGVDSTLKIQPAKLEDSAVYLCASSDWGRRDGYTFGSGTRLTVV.

This chain joins TRBV7-9 and TRBJ2-7; TRBD1 might be the D (5 bases). This CDR3 is built from 15 residues. The germline V gene has CDR1 SEHNR and CDR2 FQNEAQ (reference sequence). Between the trimmed V and J ends, which lost 5 bases and 1 base, there was a span of 15 bases. CDR3 sequence reads: CASSKGAWDSYEQYF. The CDR3 DNA reads as TGTGCCAGCAGCAAAGGGGCATGGGATTCCTACGAGCAGTACTTC.

CDR3 protein: CASSGKQGARTEAFF. In DNA, the CDR3 is TGTGCCAGCAGCGGGAAACAGGGGGCTCGAACTGAAGCTTTCTTT. The chain employs TRBV9 and TRBJ1-1; TRBD1 aligns across 9 bases. With V trimmed by 3 bases and J by 5 bases, 8 bases remained unmatched. Germline V gene data show CDR1 as SGDLS and CDR2 as YYNGEE. CDR3 length equals 15 residues.

This clone was seen only once. The chain's CDR3 is CASSPRRVSTEAFF. Written as DNA, the CDR3 is TGTGCCAGCAGTCCCCGCCGGGTCAGCACTGAAGCTTTCTTT. The chain employs TRBV5-6 and TRBJ1-1; no definite D call. The CDR3 sequence is 14 residues long. CDR1 and CDR2 (germline): SGHDT, YYEEEE. V gave up 5 bases and J gave up 4 bases, with 15 bases separating them.